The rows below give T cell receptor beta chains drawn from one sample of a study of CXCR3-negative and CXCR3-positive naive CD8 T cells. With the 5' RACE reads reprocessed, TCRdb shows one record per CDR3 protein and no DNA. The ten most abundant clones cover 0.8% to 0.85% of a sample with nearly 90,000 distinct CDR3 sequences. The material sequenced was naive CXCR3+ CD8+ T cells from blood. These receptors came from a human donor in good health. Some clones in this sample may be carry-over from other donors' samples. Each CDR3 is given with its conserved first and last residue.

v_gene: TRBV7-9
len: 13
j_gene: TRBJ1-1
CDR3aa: CASTWTGGTEAFF

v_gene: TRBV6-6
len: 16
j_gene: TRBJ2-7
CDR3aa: CASSYSIQASSYEQYF

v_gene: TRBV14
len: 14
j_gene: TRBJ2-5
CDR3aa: CASSQNRGQETQYF

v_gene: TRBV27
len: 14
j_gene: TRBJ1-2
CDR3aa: CASSLSVPASGYTF

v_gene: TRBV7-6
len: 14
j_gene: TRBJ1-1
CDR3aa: CASSLITANTEAFF

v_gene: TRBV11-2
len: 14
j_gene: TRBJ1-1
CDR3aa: CASSLDSAGTEAFF

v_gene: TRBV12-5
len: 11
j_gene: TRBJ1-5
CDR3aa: CASGFGKPQHF

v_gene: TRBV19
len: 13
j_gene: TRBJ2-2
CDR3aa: CASSIEGAGELFF

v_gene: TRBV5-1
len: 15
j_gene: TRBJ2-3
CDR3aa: CASSAGTSGSDTQYF

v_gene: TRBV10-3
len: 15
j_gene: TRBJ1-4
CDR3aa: CAISGEGTDHEKLFF

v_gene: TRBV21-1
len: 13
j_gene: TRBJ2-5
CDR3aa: CASSKGVRETQYF

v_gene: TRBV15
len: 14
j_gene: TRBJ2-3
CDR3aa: CATSRELRRDTQYF

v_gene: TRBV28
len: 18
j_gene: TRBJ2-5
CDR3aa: CASIRGLAGGPFEETQYF

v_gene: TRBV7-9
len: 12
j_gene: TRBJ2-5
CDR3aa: CASSLGYETQYF

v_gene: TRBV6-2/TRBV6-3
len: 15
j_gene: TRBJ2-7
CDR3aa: CASRPYPGDIYEQYF

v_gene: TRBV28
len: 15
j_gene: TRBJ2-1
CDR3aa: CASFLKREEGSEQFF

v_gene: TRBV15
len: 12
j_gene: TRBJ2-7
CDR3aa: CATSTGSYEQYF

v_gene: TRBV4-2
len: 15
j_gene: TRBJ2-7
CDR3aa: CASSQEKGLEYEQYF

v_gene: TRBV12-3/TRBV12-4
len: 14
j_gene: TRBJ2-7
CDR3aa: CASRGGGAGYEQYF

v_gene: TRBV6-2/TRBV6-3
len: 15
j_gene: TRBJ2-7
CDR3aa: CASSYGDTGSFEQYF

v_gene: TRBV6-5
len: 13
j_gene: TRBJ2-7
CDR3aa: CASKKGASYEQYF

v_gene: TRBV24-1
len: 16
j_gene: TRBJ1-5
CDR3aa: CATSGPGGISNQPQHF

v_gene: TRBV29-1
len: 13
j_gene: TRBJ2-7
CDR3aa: CSVVGGTGYEQYF

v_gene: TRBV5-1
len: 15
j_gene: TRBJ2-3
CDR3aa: CASSLGQGYADTQYF

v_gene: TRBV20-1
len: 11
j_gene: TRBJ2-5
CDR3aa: CSARVRETQYF

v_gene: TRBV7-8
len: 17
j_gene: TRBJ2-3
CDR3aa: CASSQSGSGALIDTQYF

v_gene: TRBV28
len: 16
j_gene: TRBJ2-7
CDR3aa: CASSSGLAGGGYEQYF